Each of the 21 T cell receptor beta chains below was sequenced from the same sample in a study of early T cells in non-severe SARS-CoV-2 infection. TCRdb itself ran the 5' RACE reads through MiXCR, one entry per CDR3 protein. The data hold approximately 22,000 distinct CDR3 sequences, with more than 4.5% observed a single time. The material sequenced was whole blood. These receptors all come from an adult who was a healthcare worker with PCR-confirmed SARS-CoV-2 infection or an uninfected control (not recorded which).

The chain has TRBV7-2 and TRBJ1-2; D call uncertain. Looked up from germline, CDR1 is SGHTA and CDR2 is FQGNSA. Trimming stripped 4 bases from V and 2 bases from J, with 14 bases between. This CDR3 has 15 residues. CDR3 bases: TGTGCCAGCAGCTCGCAGTCCACCGGAAACTATGGCTACACCTTC. Residues: CASSSQSTGNYGYTF.

Ten or more counts support this clonotype. This chain connects TRBV7-2 to TRBJ2-1, with D maybe TRBD2 (7 bases). This CDR3 is built from 15 residues. Germline-derived CDR1 and CDR2 are SGHTA and FQGNSA. With 1 base removed from V and 4 bases from J, the gap between germline ends came to 11 bases. The chain's CDR3 is CASSLGGGAYNEQFF. As DNA, the CDR3 is TGTGCCAGCAGCTTAGGTGGGGGGGCGTACAATGAGCAGTTCTTC.

This clonotype was counted many times. The V and J genes are TRBV6-5 and TRBJ1-2; D remains unclear. Germline CDR1 reads MNHEY; CDR2 reads SVGAGI. The CDR3 consists of 12 residues. The V gene lost 6 bases and the J gene lost 4 bases, with 9 bases spanning the gap. The CDR3 is CASSSQGYGYTF. The CDR3 DNA is TGTGCCAGCAGCTCCCAAGGCTATGGCTACACCTTC.

This clonotype was seen repeatedly, ten times or more. The CDR3 is CASSHKTSYGYTF. Here the CDR3 DNA reads TGCGCCAGCAGCCACAAGACCTCCTATGGCTACACCTTC. V gene TRBV4-3 combines with J gene TRBJ1-2; D remains unclear. Trimming stripped 3 bases from V and 4 bases from J, with 9 bases between. The CDR3 length is 13 residues. CDR1 and CDR2 (germline): LGHNA, YSLEER.

This clonotype came up many times. The chain is built from TRBV6-2 or TRBV6-3 and TRBJ1-5; D call uncertain. The CDR3 length is 15 residues. V dropped 2 bases and J dropped 4 bases, with 12 bases sitting between them. Germline-derived CDR1 and CDR2 are MNHEY and SVGEGT. Written as DNA, the CDR3 is TGTGCCAGCAGTTACCTATTAGGGAAGAATCAGCCCCAGCATTTT. This translates into CASSYLLGKNQPQHF.

Of note for this clonotype: Given a much more abundant clone one base away, this may be a read error. The chain couples TRBV5-1 to TRBJ2-7, with TRBD1 matching over 9 bases. The V and J ends lost 3 bases and 6 bases, in that order; junction bases with no gene match: 10. The CDR3 runs 15 residues. Germline V gene sequence: CDR1 SGHRS, CDR2 YFSETQ. The CDR3: CASSSSPGTGSEQYF. DNA of the CDR3: TGCGCCAGCAGCTCGTCTCCCGGGACAGGGTCCGAGCAGTACTTC.

Many counts were recorded for this clonotype. The J gene is TRBJ2-1, the V gene TRBV7-8; D remains unclear. CDR1 and CDR2 (germline): SGHVS, FQNEAQ. The CDR3 loop spans 13 amino acids. Trimming took off 0 bases at V and 5 bases at J, with 5 bases between the two ends. The CDR3 reads CASSLARNNEQFF. CDR3 nucleotides: TGTGCCAGCAGCTTAGCCCGGAACAATGAGCAGTTCTTC. Using reference TRBV7-8 and TRBJ2-1 for the parts outside the CDR3, the full variable domain is GAGVSQSPRYKVAKRGQDVALRCDPISGHVSLFWYQQALGQGPEFLTYFQNEAQLDKSGLPSDRFFAERPEGSVSTLKIQRTQQEDSAVYLCASSLARNNEQFFGPGTRLTVL.

Many counts were recorded for this clonotype. This chain connects TRBV2 to TRBJ2-2, with TRBD1 identical over 8 bases. The CDR3 covers 14 residues. Germline CDR1 reads SNHLY; CDR2 reads FYNNEI. Trimming removed 7 bases from V and 7 bases from J; junction bases left unmatched: 8. DNA for the CDR3: TGTGCCAGCAACCTGGACAGGGTTAACGGGGAGCTGTTTTTT. This sequence encodes CASNLDRVNGELFF. The entire variable domain, with the rest obtained from reference TRBV2 and TRBJ2-2, is as follows: EPEVTQTPSHQVTQMGQEVILRCVPISNHLYFYWYRQILGQKVEFLVSFYNNEISEKSEIFDDQFSVERPDGSNFTLKIRSTKLEDSAMYFCASNLDRVNGELFFGEGSRLTVL.

This clonotype was seen ten or more times. This chain connects TRBV29-1 to TRBJ2-3; D not certain. From germline, CDR1 is SQVTM and CDR2 ANQGSEA. The CDR3 runs to 10 residues. The V end was cut by 8 bases, the J end by 2 bases, with 5 bases between. CDR3 sequence: CSTDTDTQYF. The CDR3 nucleotides read TGCAGCACCGACACAGATACGCAGTATTTT.

This clonotype has at least ten counts. The chain combines TRBV7-6 with TRBJ2-7; a weak D match, TRBD2 (6 bases). The ends were cut back, 5 bases at V and 1 base at J, with 15 bases in the middle. The CDR3 contains 15 residues. CDR1 and CDR2 from the germline V gene are SGHVS and FNYEAQ. CDR3 region: CASSIDAGFSYEQYF. CDR3 nucleotide sequence: TGTGCCAGCAGCATCGATGCGGGATTTTCCTACGAGCAGTACTTC.

There are many counts of this clonotype. The chain carries TRBV20-1 and TRBJ1-2, with D unresolved. Trimming cost V 4 bases and J 4 bases, with 10 bases left between them. The CDR3 is 12 amino acids. Germline loops: CDR1 DFQATT, CDR2 SNEGSKA (reference sequence). CDR3 nucleotide sequence: TGCAGTGCTATAGAGAAAGCCTATGGCTACACCTTC. Its protein product is CSAIEKAYGYTF.

This clonotype was seen at least ten times. This chain joins TRBV5-1 and TRBJ2-4, with D possibly matching TRBD2 (7 bases). Germline assignment: CDR1 SGHRS and CDR2 YFSETQ. CDR3 length: 16 residues. Deletions cut 2 bases from V and 0 bases from J, with 12 bases between. The CDR3 DNA is TGCGCCAGCAGCTTAGGGGGGGGCGAAGCCAAAAACATTCAGTACTTC. Translated: CASSLGGGEAKNIQYF. Filled out from reference TRBV5-1 and TRBJ2-4, the complete variable domain reads KAGVTQTPRYLIKTRGQQVTLSCSPISGHRSVSWYQQTPGQGLQFLFEYFSETQRNKGNFPGRFSGRQFSNSRSEMNVSTLELGDSALYLCASSLGGGEAKNIQYFGAGTRLSVL.

The chain recombines TRBV20-1 with TRBJ2-1; 14 bases are a match to TRBD2. CDR1 and CDR2 from the germline V gene are DFQATT and SNEGSKA (reference sequence). The CDR3 length is 13 residues. In DNA, the CDR3 is TGCAGCGCACTATCGGGACTAGCGGGAGAGGCTTTCTTC. It codes for CSALSGLAGEAFF.

Sample share makes this clonotype medium-sized. This chain connects TRBV28 to TRBJ2-7, with 7 bases lining up with TRBD1. J lost 3 bases, V lost 6 bases, and 2 bases had no gene match. The germline CDR1 and CDR2 sequences are MDHEN and SYDVKM. The CDR3 length is 12 residues. CDR3 DNA sequence: TGTGCCAGCAGACGACAGGGCTACGAGCAGTACTTC. Translation: CASRRQGYEQYF.

Within the sample, this clonotype is medium-sized (0.01 to 0.1%). This sequence joins TRBV24-1 and TRBJ1-5; D ambiguous. CDR1 KGHDR and CDR2 SFDVKD come from the germline V gene. The CDR3 is 10 amino acids. The V gene lost 5 bases and the J gene lost 6 bases, with 1 base spanning the gap. CDR3 coding DNA: TGTGCCACCAGTGTTCAGCCCCAGCATTTT. It is translated as CATSVQPQHF.

The chain employs TRBV27 and TRBJ2-3; TRBD1 might be the D (6 bases). This CDR3 has 15 residues. V was pared by 5 bases and J by 2 bases, with 14 bases between. Germline-derived CDR1 and CDR2 are MNHEY and SMNVEV (reference sequence). The CDR3 sequence: CASSQGQLSTDTQYF. As DNA, the CDR3 is TGTGCCAGCAGTCAAGGACAGCTATCCACAGATACGCAGTATTTT.

This clonotype was counted at least ten times. V gene TRBV24-1 combines with J gene TRBJ2-3; 11 bases match TRBD2. Losses at the gene ends were 4 bases for V and 1 base for J; bases not matched to a gene: 12. This CDR3 has 19 residues. Germline V gene lookup returns CDR1 KGHDR and CDR2 SFDVKD. CDR3 coding DNA: TGTGCCACCAGTGACCCAACTCTAGCGGGAGGATTCGGCACAGATACGCAGTATTTT. Its protein product is CATSDPTLAGGFGTDTQYF.

The V and J genes are TRBV3-1 and TRBJ2-7, with a possible D match to TRBD1 (7 bases). Germline CDR1 LGHDT, CDR2 YNNKEL (reference sequence). The V end lost 3 bases, the J end lost 6 bases, and 15 bases lay between the germline ends. The CDR3 runs to 14 residues. DNA for the CDR3: TGTGCCAGCAGCCAGACCCAGGGGGGCACCGAGCAGTACTTC. Translation gives CASSQTQGGTEQYF.

This clonotype has a count of ten or more. CDR3: CSARGETGSYEQYF. The DNA for the CDR3 is TGCAGTGCTAGAGGGGAGACAGGGAGCTACGAGCAGTACTTC. The chain is built from TRBV20-1 and TRBJ2-7, with 7 bases aligning to TRBD1. V lost 1 base to trimming and J lost 3 bases; unmatched junction nucleotides: 6. The CDR3 runs 14 residues. CDR1 and CDR2 from the germline V gene are DFQATT and SNEGSKA (reference sequence).

This clonotype was counted only a few times. V usage is TRBV7-9 and J usage is TRBJ2-2; D unresolved. CDR1 is SEHNR, CDR2 FQNEAQ, per germline (reference sequence). The V and J ends lost 5 bases and 5 bases respectively, with 18 bases between them. CDR3 size: 16 residues. CDR3 nucleotide sequence: TGTGCCAGCAGCCCAGACTTTATAGGTCGGACCGGGGAGCTGTTTTTT. Translated, it gives CASSPDFIGRTGELFF.

The chain is built from TRBV5-1 and TRBJ2-2, with D perhaps matching TRBD1 or TRBD2 (5 bases each). V was clipped by 4 bases and J by 7 bases, with 14 bases between them. The CDR3 totals 14 residues. Germline V CDR1 and CDR2: SGHRS, YFSETQ. CDR3 nucleotide sequence: TGCGCCAGCAGCCCAAACGTGGGGGACGGGGAGCTGTTTTTT. Translated, it gives CASSPNVGDGELFF.